The clone carrying this TCR beta chain was detected many times. The target antigen is unknown. TCRdb re-derived calls from the 5' RACE reads in MiXCR, one entry per CDR3 protein. The sample holds a few hundred thousand distinct CDR3 sequences; 17% are singletons and the top ten take approximately 15%. The CDR3 length is 16 residues. V was trimmed by 2 bases and J by 0 bases, leaving 13 bases between them. CDR1 MGHRA and CDR2 YSYEKL come from the germline V gene. This specimen belongs to a study of T cells after yellow fever vaccination. Study information: Any fraction with a low cell number was prepared using SMART-Seq v4 Ultra Low Input. Study outcomes and limitations: Most primary-vaccination clones reappeared after the booster (about 95% CD4, more than 70% CD8).

This TCR derives from a man aged 18 to 29 who received the YFV17D yellow fever vaccine. The chain has TRBV4-1 and TRBJ1-2; D gene uncertain. Sequences were derived from PBMCs, sampled 5 days after the first yellow fever vaccination. The CDR3 DNA is TGCGCCAGCAGCCAAAAGGCAGAGAAGCCTAACTATGGCTACACCTTC. Translation: CASSQKAEKPNYGYTF.